Sequencing of this T cell receptor beta chain was carried out in a study of shared clonotypes between healthy human individuals. CDR1 is LGHNA, CDR2 YSLEER, per germline. CDR3 size: 15 residues. Trimming cost V 3 bases and J 6 bases, with 17 bases left between them. CD45RO-negative, CCR7-positively selected cells formed the naive CD8 fraction, excluding terminally differentiated effector memory CD45RA+ cells. The method was immunoSEQ multiplex PCR; TCRdb's version includes in-frame clones alone and lacks a portion of them. The table has 2 million or so clones, approximately 94% seen once. The sample consisted of naive CD8+ T cells sorted from blood. The chain joins TRBV4-3 to TRBJ2-5; TRBD2 is a possible D gene (6 bases). The source of this sequence is a young man in good health. CDR3 residues: CASSHATGGLQTQYF. The DNA of the CDR3 is TGCGCCAGCAGCCACGCAACTGGAGGGTTGCAGACCCAGTACTTC.